Each of the 3 T cell receptor beta chains below was sequenced from the same sample in a study of persistence of HIV-infected CD4 T cells. This was the immunoSEQ version 4 assay in survey mode. Method: immunoSEQ multiplex PCR; TCRdb's copy keeps in-frame clones and lacks some. The sample has 46,000 or so clones, 75% to 85% seen once; the top ten hold about 3%. Cells were stimulated with CMV-infected fibroblast lysates at 10 ug/mL. Sorted nonresponding memory CD4+ T cells were CD40L-negative, CD69-negative, CD45RO-high. No antigens are known for them. Sequencing was performed on CD4+ T cells sorted from PBMCs after roughly 18-hour stimulation, taken from a patient who received antiretroviral therapy. The origin of the receptors is an adult man with HIV who was CMV-seropositive.

The rearrangement links TRBV19 to TRBJ2-7, with 7 bases matching TRBD1. Trimming cost V 5 bases and J 0 bases; bases outside gene matches: 7. This CDR3 is built from 15 residues. Germline-derived CDR1 and CDR2 are LNHDA and SQIVND (reference sequence). CDR3 coding DNA: TGTGCCAGTAGTTCTCCCTACAGGGGCTCCTACGAGCAGTACTTC. Its protein is CASSSPYRGSYEQYF. The whole variable domain, remainder taken from reference TRBV19 and TRBJ2-7, is DGGITQSPKYLFRKEGQNVTLSCEQNLNHDAMYWYRQDPGQGLRLIYYSQIVNDFQKGDIAEGYSVSREKKESFPLTVTSAQKNPTAFYLCASSSPYRGSYEQYFGPGTRLTVT.

This clone was picked up one time. V gene TRBV19 combines with J gene TRBJ2-1, with TRBD2 matching over 8 bases. J was trimmed by 4 bases and V by 4 bases; bases with no gene match: 9. Germline V CDR1 and CDR2: LNHDA, SQIVND (reference sequence). This CDR3 spans 16 amino acids. CDR3 coding DNA: TGTGCCAGTAGTAACCTCGCGGGGGGTCCTTACAATGAGCAGTTCTTC. It is translated as CASSNLAGGPYNEQFF.

This rearrangement joins TRBV6-2 or TRBV6-3 to TRBJ1-6; D gene uncertain. Germline V lookup: CDR1 MNHEY, CDR2 SVGEGT. The CDR3 is 16 residues long. Trimming took 5 bases from V and 0 from J, leaving 11 bases between them. CDR3 in amino acids: CASSQKTLSYNSPLHF. The CDR3 coding sequence is TGTGCCAGCAGTCAGAAAACCCTCTCCTATAATTCACCCCTCCACTTT.